The count of the clone carrying this T cell receptor beta chain is one. This entry belongs to a study of T cell responses to AZD1222 COVID-19 vaccine. Libraries were prepared by immunoSEQ multiplex PCR; TCRdb keeps only in-frame clonotypes and omits some of them. Counted here are approximately 77,000 clones, approximately 83% occurring once; the ten biggest clones make up about 3.5%. V dropped 5 bases and J dropped 4 bases, with 6 bases sitting between them. CDR3 size: 12 residues. CDR1 LNHNV and CDR2 YYDKDF come from the germline V gene (reference sequence). The chain carries TRBV15 and TRBJ2-1; no definite D call. The specimen comprised peripheral blood, sampled 28 days after the second AZD1222 dose. This clonotype originated in an adult who received the AZD1222 COVID-19 vaccine. CDR3 protein: CATSVPYNEQFF. Here the CDR3 DNA reads TGTGCCACCAGCGTCCCTTACAATGAGCAGTTCTTC.